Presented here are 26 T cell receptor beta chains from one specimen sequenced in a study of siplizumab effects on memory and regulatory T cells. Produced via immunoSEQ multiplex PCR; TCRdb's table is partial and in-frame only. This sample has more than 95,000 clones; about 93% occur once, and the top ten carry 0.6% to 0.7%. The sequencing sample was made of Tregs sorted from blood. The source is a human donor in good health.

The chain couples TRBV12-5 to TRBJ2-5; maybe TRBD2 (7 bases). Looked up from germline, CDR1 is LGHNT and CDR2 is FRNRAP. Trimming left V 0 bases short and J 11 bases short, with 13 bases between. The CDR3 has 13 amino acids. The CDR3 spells CASGLVQGGEQYF. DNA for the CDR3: TGTGCTAGTGGTTTGGTCCAAGGGGGGGAGCAGTACTTC.

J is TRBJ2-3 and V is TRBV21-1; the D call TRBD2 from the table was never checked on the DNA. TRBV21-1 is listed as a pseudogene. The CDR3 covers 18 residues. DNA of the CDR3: TGTGCCAGCAGGATAGCAAGGACTAGCGGGGGTAGCACAGATACGCAGTATTTT. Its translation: CASRIARTSGGSTDTQYF.

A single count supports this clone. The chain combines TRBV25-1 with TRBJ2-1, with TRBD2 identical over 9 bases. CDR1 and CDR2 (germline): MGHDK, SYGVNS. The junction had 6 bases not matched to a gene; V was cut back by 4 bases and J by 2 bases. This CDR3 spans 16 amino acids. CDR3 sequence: CASSATGTSPYNEQFF. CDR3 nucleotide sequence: TGTGCCAGCAGTGCCACCGGGACTAGCCCCTACAATGAGCAGTTCTTC.

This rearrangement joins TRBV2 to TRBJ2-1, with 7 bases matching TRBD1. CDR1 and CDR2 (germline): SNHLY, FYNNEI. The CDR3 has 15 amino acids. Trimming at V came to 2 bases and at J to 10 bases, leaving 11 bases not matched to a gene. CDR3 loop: CASSETGVSAGEQFF. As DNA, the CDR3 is TGTGCCAGCAGTGAAACAGGGGTATCCGCCGGGGAGCAGTTCTTC.

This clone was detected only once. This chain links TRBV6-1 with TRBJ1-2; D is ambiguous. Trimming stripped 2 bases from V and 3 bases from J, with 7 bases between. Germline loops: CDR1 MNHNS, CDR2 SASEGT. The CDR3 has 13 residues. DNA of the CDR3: TGTGCCAGCAGTGAAAGGCAGTACTATGGCTACACCTTC. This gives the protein CASSERQYYGYTF.

CDR3 amino acids: CASSVGSSGTEAFF. CDR3 DNA: TGTGCCAGCAGCGTGGGGTCTTCCGGAACTGAAGCTTTCTTT. The chain combines TRBV9 with TRBJ1-1, with no clear D. V lost 2 bases and J 5 bases, leaving 13 bases between the germline ends. This CDR3 is built from 14 residues. Germline V gene data show CDR1 as SGDLS and CDR2 as YYNGEE.

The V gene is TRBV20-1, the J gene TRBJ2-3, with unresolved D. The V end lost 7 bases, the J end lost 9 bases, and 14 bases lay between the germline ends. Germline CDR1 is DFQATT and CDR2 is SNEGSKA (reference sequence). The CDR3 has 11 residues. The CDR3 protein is CSVVHLGTQYF. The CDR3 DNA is TGCAGTGTTGTACACCTCGGGACGCAGTATTTT.

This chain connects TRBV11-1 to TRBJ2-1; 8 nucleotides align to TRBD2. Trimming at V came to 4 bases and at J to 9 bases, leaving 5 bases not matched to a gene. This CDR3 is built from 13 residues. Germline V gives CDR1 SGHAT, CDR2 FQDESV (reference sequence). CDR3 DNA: TGTGCCAGCAGCTACATAGCGGGAATTGAGCAGTTCTTC. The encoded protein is CASSYIAGIEQFF. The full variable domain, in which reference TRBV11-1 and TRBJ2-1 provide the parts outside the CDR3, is EAEVAQSPRYKITEKSQAVAFWCDPISGHATLYWYRQILGQGPELLVQFQDESVVDDSQLPKDRFSAERLKGVDSTLKIQPAELGDSAMYLCASSYIAGIEQFFGPGTRLTVL.

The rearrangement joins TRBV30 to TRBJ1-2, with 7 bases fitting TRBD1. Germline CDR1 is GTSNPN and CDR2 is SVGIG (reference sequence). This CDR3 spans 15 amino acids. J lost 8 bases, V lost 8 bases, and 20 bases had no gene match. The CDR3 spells CARVGTVGPSYGYTF. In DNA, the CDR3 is TGTGCCAGGGTAGGGACAGTTGGCCCTTCCTACGGCTACACCTTC. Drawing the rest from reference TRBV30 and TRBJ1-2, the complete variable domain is SQTIHQWPATLVQPVGSPLSLECTVEGTSNPNLYWYRQAAGRGLQLLFYSVGIGQISSEVPQNLSASRPQDRQFILSSKKLLLSDSGFYLCARVGTVGPSYGYTFGSGTRLTVV.

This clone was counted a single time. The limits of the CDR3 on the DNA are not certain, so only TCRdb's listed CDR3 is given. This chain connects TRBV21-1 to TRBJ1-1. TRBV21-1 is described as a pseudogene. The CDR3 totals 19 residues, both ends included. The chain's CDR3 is CASSKAEVLLGVGQGTAFF.

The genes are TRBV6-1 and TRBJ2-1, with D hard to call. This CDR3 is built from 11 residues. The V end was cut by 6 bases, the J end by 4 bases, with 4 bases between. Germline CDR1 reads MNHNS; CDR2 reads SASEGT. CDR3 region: CASRGYNEQFF. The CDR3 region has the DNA TGTGCCAGCAGAGGATACAATGAGCAGTTCTTC.

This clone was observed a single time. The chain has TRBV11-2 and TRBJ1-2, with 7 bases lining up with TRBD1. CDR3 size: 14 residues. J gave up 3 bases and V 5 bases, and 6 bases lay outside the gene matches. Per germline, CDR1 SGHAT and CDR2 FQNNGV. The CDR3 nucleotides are TGTGCCAGCAGCCCGTCAACAGGGGACTATGGCTACACCTTC. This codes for CASSPSTGDYGYTF. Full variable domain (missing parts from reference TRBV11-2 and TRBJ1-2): EAGVAQSPRYKIIEKRQSVAFWCNPISGHATLYWYQQILGQGPKLLIQFQNNGVVDDSQLPKDRFSAERLKGVDSTLKIQPAKLEDSAVYLCASSPSTGDYGYTFGSGTRLTVV.

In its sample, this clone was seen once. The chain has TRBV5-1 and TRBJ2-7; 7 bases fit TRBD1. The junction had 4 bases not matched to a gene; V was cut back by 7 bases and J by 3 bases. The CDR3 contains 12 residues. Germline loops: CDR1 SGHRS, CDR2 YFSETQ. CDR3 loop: CASSDRVYEQYF. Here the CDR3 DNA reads TGCGCCAGCTCCGACAGGGTCTACGAGCAGTACTTC. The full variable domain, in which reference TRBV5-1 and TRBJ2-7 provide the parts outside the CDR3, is KAGVTQTPRYLIKTRGQQVTLSCSPISGHRSVSWYQQTPGQGLQFLFEYFSETQRNKGNFPGRFSGRQFSNSRSEMNVSTLELGDSALYLCASSDRVYEQYFGPGTRLTVT.

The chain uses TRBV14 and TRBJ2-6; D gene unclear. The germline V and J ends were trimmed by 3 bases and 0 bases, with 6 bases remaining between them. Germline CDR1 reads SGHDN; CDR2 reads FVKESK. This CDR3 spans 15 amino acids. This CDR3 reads CASSQRLSGANVLTF. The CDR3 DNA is TGTGCCAGCAGCCAGCGTCTCTCTGGGGCCAACGTCCTGACTTTC.

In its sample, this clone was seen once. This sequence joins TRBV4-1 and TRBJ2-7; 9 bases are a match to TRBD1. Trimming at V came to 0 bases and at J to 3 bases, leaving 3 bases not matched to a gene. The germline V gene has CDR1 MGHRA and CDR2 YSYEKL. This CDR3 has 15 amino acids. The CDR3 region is CASSQDWGQGYEQYF. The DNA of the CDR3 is TGCGCCAGCAGCCAAGATTGGGGACAGGGCTACGAGCAGTACTTC.

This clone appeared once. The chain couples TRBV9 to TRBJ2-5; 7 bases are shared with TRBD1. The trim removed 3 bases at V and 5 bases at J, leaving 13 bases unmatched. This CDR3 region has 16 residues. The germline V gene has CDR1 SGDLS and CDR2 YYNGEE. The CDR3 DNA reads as TGTGCCAGCAGCGGCGGCCGACAGGGTCGGTGGGAGACCCAGTACTTC. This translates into CASSGGRQGRWETQYF. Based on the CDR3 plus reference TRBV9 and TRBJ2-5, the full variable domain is DSGVTQTPKHLITATGQRVTLRCSPRSGDLSVYWYQQSLDQGLQFLIQYYNGEERAKGNILERFSAQQFPDLHSELNLSSLELGDSALYFCASSGGRQGRWETQYFGPGTRLLVL.

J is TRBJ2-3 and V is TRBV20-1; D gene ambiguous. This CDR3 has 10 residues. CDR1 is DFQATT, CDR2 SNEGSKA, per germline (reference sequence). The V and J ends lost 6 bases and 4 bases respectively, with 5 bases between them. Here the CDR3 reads CSAVSDTQYF. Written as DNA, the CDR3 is TGCAGTGCGGTGTCAGATACGCAGTATTTT.

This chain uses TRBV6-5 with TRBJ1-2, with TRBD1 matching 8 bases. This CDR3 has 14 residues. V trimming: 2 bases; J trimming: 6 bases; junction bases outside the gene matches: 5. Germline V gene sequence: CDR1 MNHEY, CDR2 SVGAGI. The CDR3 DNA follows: TGTGCCAGCAGTTACCTGGCAGGGGGCGATGGCTACACCTTC. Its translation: CASSYLAGGDGYTF.

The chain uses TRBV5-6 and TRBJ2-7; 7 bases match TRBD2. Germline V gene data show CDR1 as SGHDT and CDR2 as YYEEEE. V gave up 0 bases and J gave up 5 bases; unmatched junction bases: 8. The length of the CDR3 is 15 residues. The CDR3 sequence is CASSLVGGVRNEQYF. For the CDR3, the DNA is TGTGCCAGCAGCTTGGTTGGGGGGGTGAGAAACGAGCAGTACTTC.

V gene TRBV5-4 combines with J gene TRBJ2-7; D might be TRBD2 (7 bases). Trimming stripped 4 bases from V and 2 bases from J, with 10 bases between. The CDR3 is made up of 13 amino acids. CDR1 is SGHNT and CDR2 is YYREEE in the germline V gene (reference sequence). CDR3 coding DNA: TGTGCCAGCAGCGGGGGGGCCACCTACGAGCAGTACTTC. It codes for CASSGGATYEQYF.

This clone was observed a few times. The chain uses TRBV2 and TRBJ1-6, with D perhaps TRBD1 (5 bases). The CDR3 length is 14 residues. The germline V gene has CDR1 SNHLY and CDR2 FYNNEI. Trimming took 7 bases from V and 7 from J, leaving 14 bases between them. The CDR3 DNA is TGTGCCAGCACCCAAAGACAGCTAAATTCACCCCTCCACTTT. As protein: CASTQRQLNSPLHF.

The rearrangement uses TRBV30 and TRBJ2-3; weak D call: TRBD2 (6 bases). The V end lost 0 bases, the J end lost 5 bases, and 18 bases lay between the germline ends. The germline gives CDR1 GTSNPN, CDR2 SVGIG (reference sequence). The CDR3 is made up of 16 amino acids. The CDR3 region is CAWSVGGDLRGDTQYF. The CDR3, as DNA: TGTGCCTGGAGTGTAGGCGGGGACCTGCGGGGAGATACGCAGTATTTT.

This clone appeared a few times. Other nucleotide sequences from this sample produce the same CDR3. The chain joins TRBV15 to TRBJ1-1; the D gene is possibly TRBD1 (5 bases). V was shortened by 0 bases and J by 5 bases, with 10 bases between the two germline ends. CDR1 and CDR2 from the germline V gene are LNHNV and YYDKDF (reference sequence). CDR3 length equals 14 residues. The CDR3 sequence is CATSRDRVGTEAFF. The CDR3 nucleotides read TGTGCCACCAGCAGAGACAGGGTGGGAACTGAAGCTTTCTTT. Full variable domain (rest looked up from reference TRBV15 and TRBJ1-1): DAMVIQNPRYQVTQFGKPVTLSCSQTLNHNVMYWYQQKSSQAPKLLFHYYDKDFNNEADTPDNFQSRRPNTSFCFLDIRSPGLGDTAMYLCATSRDRVGTEAFFGQGTRLTVV.

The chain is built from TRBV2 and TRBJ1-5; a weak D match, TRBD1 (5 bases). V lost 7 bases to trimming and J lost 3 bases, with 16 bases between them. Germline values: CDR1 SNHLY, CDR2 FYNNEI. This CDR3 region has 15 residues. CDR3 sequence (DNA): TGTGCCAGCAAGCACCGGGACGGACCCAATCAGCCCCAGCATTTT. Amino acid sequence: CASKHRDGPNQPQHF. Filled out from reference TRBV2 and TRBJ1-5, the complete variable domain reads EPEVTQTPSHQVTQMGQEVILRCVPISNHLYFYWYRQILGQKVEFLVSFYNNEISEKSEIFDDQFSVERPDGSNFTLKIRSTKLEDSAMYFCASKHRDGPNQPQHFGDGTRLSIL.

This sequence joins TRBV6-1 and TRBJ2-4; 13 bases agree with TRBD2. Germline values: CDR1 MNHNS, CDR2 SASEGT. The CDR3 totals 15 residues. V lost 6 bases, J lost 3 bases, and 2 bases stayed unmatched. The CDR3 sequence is CASRLAGGDKNIQYF. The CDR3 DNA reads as TGTGCCAGCAGACTAGCGGGGGGGGACAAAAACATTCAGTACTTC.

For the CDR3, the DNA is TGTGCCAGCAGTTACAATGGGGGTAACACTGAAGCTTTCTTT. This encodes CASSYNGGNTEAFF. The chain recombines TRBV6-5 with TRBJ1-1; maybe TRBD1 (5 bases). This CDR3 region has 14 residues. Trimming stripped 2 bases from V and 2 bases from J, with 9 bases between. Germline lookup yields CDR1 MNHEY and CDR2 SVGAGI.